This TCR beta chain was retrieved from a study of blood T cell repertoires in COVID-19. Turning to the study itself: T cells, B-cell-depleted T cells, or PBMCs supplied cDNA or gDNA.

Categorization into cohorts depended on clinical history that participants reported. The V end lost 2 bases, the J end lost 3 bases, and 7 bases lay between the germline ends. The CDR3 runs to 13 residues. Original handling: Reference gene primer amplification yielded estimated nucleated cell counts. The assay was immunoSEQ multiplex PCR, and TCRdb's table has in-frame clones only and misses some. The D gene and trimming were derived from the DNA, and the V and J assignments and clone size from that table. The sample has 300,000 to 450,000 clones, less than 90% seen once. This sequence was found in a woman in her 30s who had recovered from COVID-19. The chain has TRBV12-3 or TRBV12-4 and TRBJ1-1, with D tentatively TRBD1 (5 bases). Source material: PBMCs or T cells enriched from blood (not recorded which). The CDR3, as DNA: TGTGCCAGCAGTTTAAAGGGGTACACTGAAGCTTTCTTT. Amino acids: CASSLKGYTEAFF.